This TCR beta chain was sequenced during a study of T cells expressing NK-cell markers. Study at large: Just one sequenced donor of eight was HCMV-seronegative, while seven were seropositive.

The CDR3 is made up of 13 amino acids. Germline-derived CDR1 and CDR2 are SQVTM and ANQGSEA. In regard to this clonotype: What it binds is unknown.

TCR beta libraries carry UMIs added by 5'RACE template switching. TCRdb reworked the 5' RACE reads into one entry per CDR3 protein, no DNA. This sample's table reports 500,000 to 700,000 distinct CDR3 sequences. Study-wide findings and caveats: The leading position in the CD3+CD56-NKG2C+ fraction of several donors also went to these clonotypes. Dominant NKG2C+ clonotypes made up about 1.0-7.5% of CD8+ T cells in more than 5 donors.

The V gene is TRBV29-1, the J gene TRBJ2-3; there is no DNA to check the TCRdb D call of TRBD1. The sample was blood T cells: a sorted CD56 or NKG2C T cell subset, CD4+ or CD8+ T cells, or bulk PBMC T cells (not recorded which). The receptor comes from a young man in good health. CDR3 region: CSVGGPHRGTQYF.